The 13 T cell receptor beta chains below were found in one sample sequenced in a study of vaccination and CD4 T cells after COVID-19. The Oncomine TCR Beta short-read assay sequenced DNA from cultured CD4+ T cells. MiXCR, run by TCRdb on the PCR reads, gives a single entry per CDR3 protein. The sample consists of around 20,000 distinct CDR3 sequences, roughly 40% of them appearing once. Treatment denoted: roughly ten-day PBMC culture with coronavirus spike peptide pools or control peptides (ViraFEST assay). No antigen is known for these receptors. The source was CD4+ T cells from blood, cultured in vitro, collected before SARS-CoV-2 vaccination. The source is a human donor who had recovered from COVID-19.

The chain links TRBV28 to TRBJ1-1; D not resolved. The V and J ends lost 5 bases and 5 bases respectively, with 15 bases between them. Germline values: CDR1 MDHEN, CDR2 SYDVKM. CDR3 length equals 14 residues. CDR3 region: CASSPQRVGTEAFF. CDR3 in DNA: TGTGCCAGCAGTCCCCAGAGGGTAGGGACTGAAGCTTTCTTT.

This rearrangement joins TRBV11-2 to TRBJ1-4; 8 nucleotides align to TRBD1. Germline V CDR1 and CDR2: SGHAT, FQNNGV. The V segment lost 6 bases and the J segment 0 bases; nucleotides outside the gene matches: 6. The length of the CDR3 is 16 residues. The CDR3 sequence: CASRSGQGATNEKLFF. In DNA, the CDR3 is TGTGCCAGCAGGTCCGGACAGGGCGCAACTAATGAAAAACTGTTTTTT.

J is TRBJ1-1 and V is TRBV28; 7 bases match TRBD1. V shed 7 bases, J shed 5 bases, and the junction held 10 bases outside the gene matches. The CDR3 loop spans 14 amino acids. CDR1 is MDHEN, CDR2 SYDVKM, per germline. CDR3 in DNA: TGTGCCAGCATAAGGGGGCGCGTGAGGACTGAAGCTTTCTTT. As protein: CASIRGRVRTEAFF.

The CDR3 DNA sequence: TGTGCCAGCAGCTTAAGGGACAATCAGCCCCAGCATTTT. Amino acid sequence: CASSLRDNQPQHF. The chain employs TRBV7-2 and TRBJ1-5; no firm D call. The CDR3 runs 13 residues. Trimming removed 2 bases at V and 3 bases at J, with 5 bases between. Germline CDR1 reads SGHTA; CDR2 reads FQGNSA. The full variable domain, its missing parts supplied by reference TRBV7-2 and TRBJ1-5, is GAGVSQSPSNKVTEKGKDVELRCDPISGHTALYWYRQSLGQGLEFLIYFQGNSAPDKSGLPSDRFSAERTGGSVSTLTIQRTQQEDSAVYLCASSLRDNQPQHFGDGTRLSIL.

The genes are TRBV20-1 and TRBJ1-6, with D possibly TRBD1 on 6 matching bases. Germline values: CDR1 DFQATT, CDR2 SNEGSKA (reference sequence). This CDR3 region has 17 residues. V was shortened by 2 bases and J by 0 bases, with 14 bases between the two germline ends. The CDR3 here is CSARRTGFGSYNSPLHF. CDR3 DNA: TGCAGTGCTAGACGCACAGGGTTCGGCTCCTATAATTCACCCCTCCACTTT.

This clonotype was seen a single time. The chain carries TRBV5-1 and TRBJ2-7; 8 bases line up with TRBD2. V shed 3 bases, J shed 2 bases, and the junction held 10 bases outside the gene matches. The germline V gene encodes CDR1 SGHRS and CDR2 YFSETQ. This CDR3 is 16 amino acids long. This chain's CDR3 is CASSSGGAGVAYEQYF. CDR3 nucleotides: TGCGCCAGCAGCTCGGGGGGAGCGGGAGTGGCCTACGAGCAGTACTTC.

The chain carries TRBV5-1 and TRBJ1-2; 9 bases map to TRBD1. J gave up 8 bases and V 4 bases, and 9 bases lay outside the gene matches. Germline-derived CDR1 and CDR2 are SGHRS and YFSETQ. The CDR3 is 14 residues long. The CDR3 here is CASSMGGTGNGYTF. CDR3 coding DNA: TGCGCCAGCAGCATGGGTGGGACAGGGAACGGCTACACCTTC.

The rearrangement uses TRBV15 and TRBJ2-3; D might be TRBD1 (6 bases). CDR1 is LNHNV and CDR2 is YYDKDF in the germline V gene (reference sequence). V gave up 1 base and J gave up 5 bases, with 10 bases separating them. The CDR3 has 14 residues. The chain's CDR3 is CATSRVRGGDTQYF. Here the CDR3 DNA reads TGTGCCACCAGCAGAGTGAGAGGGGGAGATACGCAGTATTTT. Filled out from reference TRBV15 and TRBJ2-3, the complete variable domain reads DAMVIQNPRYQVTQFGKPVTLSCSQTLNHNVMYWYQQKSSQAPKLLFHYYDKDFNNEADTPDNFQSRRPNTSFCFLDIRSPGLGDTAMYLCATSRVRGGDTQYFGPGTRLTVL.

V gene TRBV6-2 or TRBV6-3 combines with J gene TRBJ2-1, with TRBD1 as a possible D gene (6 bases). The V gene's germline CDR1 is MNHEY and CDR2 SVGEGT. V lost 7 bases to trimming and J lost 9 bases, with 19 bases between them. The CDR3 length is 14 residues. The CDR3 here is CASIGPAQGREQFF. The CDR3 DNA sequence: TGTGCCAGCATAGGACCCGCACAGGGTCGTGAGCAGTTCTTC.

This clonotype came up a few times. The chain carries TRBV27 and TRBJ1-1, with D unclear. Germline CDR1 and CDR2: MNHEY and SMNVEV (reference sequence). The CDR3 spans 16 residues. The V gene lost 5 bases and the J gene lost 0 bases, with 16 bases spanning the gap. The CDR3 sequence: CASSTRTVTMNTEAFF. CDR3 nucleotides: TGTGCCAGCAGTACGCGGACGGTTACCATGAACACTGAAGCTTTCTTT.

The genes are TRBV20-1 and TRBJ1-1, with no clear D. The CDR3 is 12 amino acids. V lost 8 bases and J 1 base, leaving 11 bases between the germline ends. Germline V gene data show CDR1 as DFQATT and CDR2 as SNEGSKA (reference sequence). The CDR3 region has the DNA TGCAGTAGTAACCGGAGGAACACTGAAGCTTTCTTT. Its protein is CSSNRRNTEAFF.

The chain couples TRBV20-1 to TRBJ1-2; 7 bases are a match to TRBD1. CDR1 is DFQATT and CDR2 is SNEGSKA in the germline V gene (reference sequence). There are 14 residues in the CDR3. V shed 1 base, J shed 7 bases, and the junction held 9 bases outside the gene matches. DNA of the CDR3: TGCAGTGCTAGAGGTGGAGGGGGCGCGCTTGGCTACACCTTC. Protein: CSARGGGGALGYTF.

In its sample, this clonotype was seen a few times. The CDR3 nucleotides are TGTGCCAGCAGCTTGCCGACAGGGGGATACAATGAGCAGTTCTTC. As protein: CASSLPTGGYNEQFF. The genes are TRBV7-2 and TRBJ2-1; TRBD1 aligns across 9 bases. CDR3 size: 15 residues. Losses at the gene ends were 3 bases for V and 4 bases for J; bases not matched to a gene: 4. Germline lookup yields CDR1 SGHTA and CDR2 FQGNSA.